This T cell receptor beta chain was sequenced for a study of T cell responses to AZD1222 COVID-19 vaccine. Findings and caveats of the study: Spike was spanned by vaccine-associated CD4 TCRs, with dominance at 160-218 and 743-854. Nearly half of unique spike-specific TCRs reportedly avoided B.1.351 and B.1.1.7 mutated regions. Baseline seropositivity occurred in only six or seven AZD1222 recipients.

Assay: immunoSEQ multiplex PCR; the TCRdb copy retains only in-frame clones and omits some. This table holds approximately 110,000 clones, 75% to 90% found once. Details on this clone: Its antigen remains unidentified.

CDR1 and CDR2 (germline): GTSNPN, SVGIG (reference sequence). V lost 4 bases and J lost 0; bases outside the gene matches: 4. The CDR3 runs 15 residues. The source is an adult who received the AZD1222 COVID-19 vaccine. The specimen was peripheral blood, collected 28 days after the second AZD1222 dose. The V gene is TRBV30, the J gene TRBJ2-3; 10 nucleotides agree with TRBD2. The DNA for the CDR3 is TGTGCCTGGACGACTAGCGGGTATAGCACAGATACGCAGTATTTT. Residues: CAWTTSGYSTDTQYF.